The clone carrying this T cell receptor (beta chain) showed up many times. The data originate from a study of T cells in Graves' hyperthyroidism and ophthalmopathy. The CDR3 is made up of 14 amino acids. Germline lookup yields CDR1 KGHSH and CDR2 LQKENI. With 2 bases clipped from V and 5 bases from J, the junction kept 5 bases outside the gene matches. The TCR beta CDR3 regions underwent amplification using RNA transcripts as the source. HTBI primers drove first-round RT-PCR of the TCR CDR3. TCRdb processed the multiplex PCR reads anew with MiXCR; each CDR3 protein has one entry. The sample records around 300,000 distinct CDR3 sequences, approximately 15% being singletons.

The source is a woman in her 30s with Graves' hyperthyroidism. Sequenced input: blood. The chain employs TRBV18 and TRBJ2-5; 7 nucleotides match TRBD1. This CDR3 reads CASSPGMTGETQYF. The CDR3 nucleotides are TGTGCCAGCTCACCAGGGATGACAGGGGAGACCCAGTACTTC.